These T cell receptor beta chains were read from a single sample in a study of blood T cell repertoires in COVID-19. Here immunoSEQ multiplex PCR was the method, and the copy in TCRdb shows in-frame clones only, minus some. Among over 85,000 clones listed, roughly 77% were seen once. The sequencing sample was made of peripheral blood. All receptors come from a human donor in a cohort sampled during active COVID-19. The CDR3 runs from the conserved cysteine through the conserved F or W. D genes are given only for firm matches. Some rows mark clone size as missing; the rest say once, few, many or name a class of expanded clone.

V gene,clone size,D gene,J gene,CDR3 protein,CDR3 DNA
TRBV28,-,-,TRBJ1-3,CASSRLGQIENTIYF,TGTGCCAGCAGCCGACTAGGGCAGATTGAAAACACCATATATTTT
TRBV21-1,-,-,TRBJ2-7,CASSSRDRGYEQYF,TGTGCCAGCAGCAGCCGGGACAGGGGCTACGAGCAGTACTTC
TRBV27,once,-,TRBJ2-5,CASSPRDFSTQYF,TGTGCCAGCAGCCCCAGGGATTTCTCGACCCAGTACTTC
TRBV11-3,-,-,TRBJ2-2,CASSLQTGELFF,TGTGCCAGCAGCTTACAAACCGGGGAGCTGTTTTTT
TRBV11-3,-,TRBD2,TRBJ2-7,CASSPPGLAGVGEQYF,TGTGCCAGCAGCCCCCCGGGACTAGCGGGAGTTGGCGAGCAGTACTTC
TRBV18,-,-,TRBJ1-4,CASSPRTGDEKLFF,TGTGCCAGCTCACCCCGGACCGGGGATGAAAAACTGTTTTTT
TRBV18,-,-,TRBJ1-4,CASSLVESTNEKLFF,TGTGCCAGCTCACTTGTGGAGTCGACTAATGAAAAACTGTTTTTT
TRBV29-1,few,TRBD1,TRBJ1-1,CSVEGTGLGNTEAFF,TGCAGCGTGGAAGGGACAGGGCTGGGGAACACTGAAGCTTTCTTT
TRBV5-1,-,TRBD1,TRBJ2-2,CASSRNYRTGGPGELFF,TGCGCCAGCAGCCGTAACTATCGGACAGGGGGCCCCGGGGAGCTGTTTTTT
TRBV11-2,-,-,TRBJ2-1,CASSLALGGPSEQFF,TGTGCCAGCAGCTTAGCCCTAGGAGGGCCTTCTGAGCAGTTCTTC
TRBV12-3/TRBV12-4,-,-,TRBJ2-2,CASSRLEAGELFF,TGTGCCAGCAGCCGACTAGAAGCCGGGGAGCTGTTTTTT
TRBV6-5,-,TRBD1,TRBJ1-4,CASRQPGQLNEKLFF,TGTGCCAGCAGACAACCGGGACAGCTAAATGAAAAACTGTTTTTT
TRBV30,-,-,TRBJ2-6,CAWSWGDSGANVLTF,TGTGCCTGGAGTTGGGGGGACTCTGGGGCCAACGTCCTGACTTTC
TRBV24-1,few,-,TRBJ2-7,CATSDRTGDRPYEQYF,TGTGCCACCAGTGATCGCACCGGGGATAGACCCTACGAGCAGTACTTC
TRBV7-8,once,TRBD2,TRBJ2-3,CASSLGTSGRPRADTQYF,TGTGCCAGCAGCTTAGGTACTAGCGGGAGACCCCGGGCAGATACGCAGTATTTT
TRBV10-3,-,TRBD2,TRBJ2-5,CAIRSSGDQETQYF,TGTGCCATCAGGTCTAGCGGGGACCAAGAGACCCAGTACTTC
TRBV27,-,-,TRBJ2-6,CASRKHNSGANVLTF,TGTGCCAGCAGAAAACACAACTCTGGGGCCAACGTCCTGACTTTC
TRBV7-3,few,-,TRBJ2-7,CASSLLSSGSHEQYF,TGTGCCAGCAGCTTACTCTCCTCGGGTAGCCACGAGCAGTACTTC
TRBV28,-,-,TRBJ1-2,CASQLRPQGGYTF,TGTGCCAGCCAGCTTAGGCCCCAGGGAGGCTACACCTTC
TRBV5-1,-,-,TRBJ1-1,CASSPGTEAFF,TGCGCCAGCAGCCCCGGCACTGAAGCTTTCTTT
TRBV7-9,-,-,TRBJ1-1,CASSLGPQYENTEAFF,TGTGCCAGCAGCTTAGGGCCTCAATACGAAAACACTGAAGCTTTCTTT
TRBV3-1/TRBV3-2,-,-,TRBJ1-1,CASSQQMNTEAFF,TGTGCCAGCAGCCAACAAATGAACACTGAAGCTTTCTTT
TRBV11-1,-,TRBD2,TRBJ2-1,CASSPGLAGVEQFF,TGTGCCAGCAGCCCGGGACTAGCGGGAGTGGAGCAGTTCTTC
TRBV19,-,-,TRBJ2-5,CASSMVGLAAEETQYF,TGTGCCAGTAGTATGGTGGGTCTGGCGGCCGAAGAGACCCAGTACTTC
TRBV19,once,TRBD2,TRBJ2-2,CASSPGLALTGELFF,TGTGCCAGTAGCCCGGGACTAGCGTTGACCGGGGAGCTGTTTTTT
TRBV5-1,-,TRBD2,TRBJ2-5,CASSGAGGAETQYF,TGCGCCAGCAGTGGAGCGGGAGGGGCAGAGACCCAGTACTTC
TRBV24-1,once,-,TRBJ2-6,CATPFGGTAKDLSGANVLTF,TGTGCCACCCCCTTTGGAGGGACAGCAAAAGACCTCTCTGGGGCCAACGTCCTGACTTTC
TRBV6-6,-,-,TRBJ2-3,CASRGAANTDTQYF,TGTGCCAGCAGAGGAGCTGCAAACACAGATACGCAGTATTTT
TRBV7-2,-,-,TRBJ1-1,CASSFPGGTEAFF,TGTGCCAGCAGCTTTCCCGGCGGCACTGAAGCTTTCTTT
TRBV2,-,TRBD2,TRBJ2-1,CASKGLAGGDEQFF,TGTGCCAGCAAGGGACTAGCGGGAGGTGATGAGCAGTTCTTC
TRBV19,few,-,TRBJ1-5,CASIPRAGGRNQPQHF,TGTGCCAGCATACCCCGTGCGGGGGGCAGGAATCAGCCCCAGCATTTT
TRBV7-9,-,-,TRBJ1-5,CASSISGDNQPQHF,TGTGCCAGCAGCATATCAGGGGACAATCAGCCCCAGCATTTT
TRBV7-7,-,TRBD1,TRBJ2-2,CASSATGAYTGELFF,TGTGCTAGCAGCGCGACAGGGGCCTACACCGGGGAGCTGTTTTTT
TRBV18,-,-,TRBJ1-3,CASSPVATGQSGNTIYF,TGTGCCAGCTCACCAGTCGCCACAGGGCAATCAGGAAACACCATATATTTT
TRBV11-2,-,-,TRBJ1-4,CASSRPGSNEKLFF,TGTGCCAGCAGCCGCCCAGGGTCTAATGAAAAACTGTTTTTT
TRBV5-4,-,TRBD1,TRBJ2-7,CASSPRDRGYEQYF,TGTGCCAGCAGCCCCCGGGACAGGGGCTACGAGCAGTACTTC
TRBV7-2,-,-,TRBJ2-7,CASSPQKGVSSPYEQYF,TGTGCCAGCAGCCCTCAGAAAGGGGTTAGCAGCCCCTACGAGCAGTACTTC
TRBV4-1,-,-,TRBJ2-5,CASSQGLDAGETQYF,TGCGCCAGCAGCCAAGGACTAGACGCCGGAGAGACCCAGTACTTC
TRBV9,-,TRBD1,TRBJ2-7,CASSGGLGQAFEEQYF,TGTGCCAGCAGCGGGGGCCTGGGACAGGCATTTGAAGAGCAGTACTTC
TRBV12-2,-,-,TRBJ2-3,CASRLAGTGEGDTQYF,TGTGCAAGTCGCTTAGCCGGGACAGGGGAGGGGGATACGCAGTATTTT
TRBV7-9,few,TRBD2,TRBJ2-7,CASSLLTGLAYEQYF,TGTGCCAGCAGCTTACTTACGGGACTAGCGTACGAGCAGTACTTC
TRBV9,-,-,TRBJ1-2,CASSTRLGTPANYGYTF,TGTGCCAGCAGCACCCGCCTCGGGACACCAGCTAACTATGGCTACACCTTC
TRBV9,-,TRBD1,TRBJ2-7,CASSPGQGLGEQYF,TGTGCCAGCAGCCCGGGACAGGGACTCGGCGAGCAGTACTTC